This T cell receptor beta chain was captured in a study of blood T cell repertoires in COVID-19. About the study: Nucleic acid was either cDNA or gDNA, and it came from T cells, B-cell-depleted T cells, or PBMCs.

Individuals in the exposed group had encountered a COVID-19 case within 2 weeks preceding study entry. The germline V and J ends were trimmed by 0 bases and 5 bases, with 13 bases remaining between them. Germline lookup yields CDR1 LNHDA and CDR2 SQIVND (reference sequence). The CDR3 extends over 15 amino acids. In the original analysis: Amplification of reference gene primers was used by the study to estimate nucleated cell counts. TCRdb's table, derived via immunoSEQ multiplex PCR, lists solely in-frame clones and lacks some. That table supplies the V and J calls and clone size; D and trimming were determined from the DNA. This table holds about 250,000 clones, approximately 78% found once.

This chain joins TRBV19 and TRBJ1-2, with D possibly matching TRBD1 (5 bases). The receptor was derived from a man aged 35-49 years who had been exposed to COVID-19. The sequencing sample was made of PBMCs or T cells enriched from blood (not recorded which). This CDR3 is CASSIDHGRVYGYTF. CDR3 in DNA: TGTGCCAGTAGTATAGATCACGGCAGGGTTTATGGCTACACCTTC.